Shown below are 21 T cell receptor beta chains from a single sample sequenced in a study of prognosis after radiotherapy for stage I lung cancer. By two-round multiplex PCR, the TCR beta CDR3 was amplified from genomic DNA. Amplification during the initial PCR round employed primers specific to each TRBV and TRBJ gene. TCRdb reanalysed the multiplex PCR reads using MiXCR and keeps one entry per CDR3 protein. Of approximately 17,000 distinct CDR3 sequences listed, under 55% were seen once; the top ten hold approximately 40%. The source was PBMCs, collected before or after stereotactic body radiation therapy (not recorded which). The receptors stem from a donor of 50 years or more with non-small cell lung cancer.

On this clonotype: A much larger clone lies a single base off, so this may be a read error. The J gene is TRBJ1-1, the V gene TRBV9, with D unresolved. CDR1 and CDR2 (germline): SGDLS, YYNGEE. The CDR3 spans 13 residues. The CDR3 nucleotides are TGTGCCAGCAGCGTAGAGTTAAGCACTGAAGCTTACTTT. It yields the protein CASSVELSTEAYF.

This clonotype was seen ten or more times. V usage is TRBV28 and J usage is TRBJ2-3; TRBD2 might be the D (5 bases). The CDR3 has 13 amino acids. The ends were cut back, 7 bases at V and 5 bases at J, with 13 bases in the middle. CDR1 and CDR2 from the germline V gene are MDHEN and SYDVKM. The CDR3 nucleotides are TGTGCCAGCACCGAGACGGGGTTAGATACGCAGTATTTT. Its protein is CASTETGLDTQYF.

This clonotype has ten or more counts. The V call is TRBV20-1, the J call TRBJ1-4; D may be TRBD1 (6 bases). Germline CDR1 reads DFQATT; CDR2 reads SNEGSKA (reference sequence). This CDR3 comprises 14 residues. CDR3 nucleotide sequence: TGCAGCGCACCAATAACCGGGACAAATGAAAAACTGTTTTTT. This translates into CSAPITGTNEKLFF.

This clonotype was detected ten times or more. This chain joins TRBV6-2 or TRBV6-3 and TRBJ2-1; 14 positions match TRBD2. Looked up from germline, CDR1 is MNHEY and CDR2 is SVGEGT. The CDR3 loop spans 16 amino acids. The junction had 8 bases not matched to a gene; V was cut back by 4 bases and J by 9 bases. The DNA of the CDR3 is TGTGCCAGCAGTTGGGGACTAGCGGGAGTTCGTAGTGAGCAGTTCTTC. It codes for CASSWGLAGVRSEQFF.

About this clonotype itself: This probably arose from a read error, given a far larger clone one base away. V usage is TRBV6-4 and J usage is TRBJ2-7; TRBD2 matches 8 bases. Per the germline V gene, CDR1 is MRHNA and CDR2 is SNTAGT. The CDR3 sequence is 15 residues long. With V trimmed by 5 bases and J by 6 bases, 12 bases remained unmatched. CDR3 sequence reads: CASSHTGTRVPEQYF. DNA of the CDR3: TGTGCCAGCAGTCATACCGGGACTAGAGTGCCCGAGCAGTACTTC.

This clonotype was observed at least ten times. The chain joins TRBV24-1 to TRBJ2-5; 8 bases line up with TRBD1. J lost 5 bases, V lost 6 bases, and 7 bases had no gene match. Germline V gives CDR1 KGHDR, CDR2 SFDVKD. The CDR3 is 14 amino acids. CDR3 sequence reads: CATSLRGRDETQYF. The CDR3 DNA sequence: TGTGCCACCAGTCTCAGGGGGCGCGATGAGACCCAGTACTTC.

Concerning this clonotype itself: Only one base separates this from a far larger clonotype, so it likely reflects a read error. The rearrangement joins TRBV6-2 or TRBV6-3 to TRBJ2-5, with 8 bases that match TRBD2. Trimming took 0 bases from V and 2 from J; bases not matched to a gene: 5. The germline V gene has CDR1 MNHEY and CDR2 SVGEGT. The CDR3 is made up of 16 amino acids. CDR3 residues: CASSYSLTGGQETQYF. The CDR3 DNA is TGTGCCAGCAGTTACTCTCTAACGGGGGGGCAAGAGACCCAGTACTTC.

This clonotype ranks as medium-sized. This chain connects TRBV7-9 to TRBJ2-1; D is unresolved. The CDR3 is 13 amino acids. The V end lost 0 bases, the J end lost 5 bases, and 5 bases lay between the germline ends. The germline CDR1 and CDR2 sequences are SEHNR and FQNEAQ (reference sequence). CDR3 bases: TGTGCCAGCAGCTTAGCTAGAGACAATGAGCAGTTCTTC. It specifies CASSLARDNEQFF.

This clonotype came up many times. The CDR3 DNA is TGTGCCAGCAGCCAAGGGGGTCAGGGAAGCAATCAGCCCCAGCATTTT. Translating it yields CASSQGGQGSNQPQHF. The gene calls are TRBV4-2 and TRBJ1-5, with a weak D call TRBD1 (5 bases). Germline values: CDR1 LGHNA, CDR2 YNFKEQ. The ends were cut back, 1 base at V and 1 base at J, with 11 bases in the middle. The CDR3 length is 16 residues.

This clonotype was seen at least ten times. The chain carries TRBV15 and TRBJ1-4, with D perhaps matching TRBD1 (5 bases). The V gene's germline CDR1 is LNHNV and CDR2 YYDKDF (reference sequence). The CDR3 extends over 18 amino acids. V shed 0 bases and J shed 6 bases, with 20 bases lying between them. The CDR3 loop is CATSRDTGGSWGDEKLFF. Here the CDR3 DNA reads TGTGCCACCAGCAGAGATACAGGCGGGTCCTGGGGCGATGAAAAACTGTTTTTT.

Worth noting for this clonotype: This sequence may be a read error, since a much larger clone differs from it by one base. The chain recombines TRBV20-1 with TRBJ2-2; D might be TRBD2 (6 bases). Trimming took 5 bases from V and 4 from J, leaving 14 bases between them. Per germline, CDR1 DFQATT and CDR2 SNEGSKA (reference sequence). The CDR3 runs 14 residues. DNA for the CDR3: TGCAGTGCTTTGAGCGGGCTCTGCACCGGGGAGCTGTTTTTT. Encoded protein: CSALSGLCTGELFF.

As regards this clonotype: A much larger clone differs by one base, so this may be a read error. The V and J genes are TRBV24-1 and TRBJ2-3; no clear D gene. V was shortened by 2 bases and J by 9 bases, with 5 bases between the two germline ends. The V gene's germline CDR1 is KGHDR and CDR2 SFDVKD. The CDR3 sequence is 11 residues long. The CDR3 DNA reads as TGTGCCACCAGTGATTCAGGCACGCAGTATTTT. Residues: CATSDSGTQYF.

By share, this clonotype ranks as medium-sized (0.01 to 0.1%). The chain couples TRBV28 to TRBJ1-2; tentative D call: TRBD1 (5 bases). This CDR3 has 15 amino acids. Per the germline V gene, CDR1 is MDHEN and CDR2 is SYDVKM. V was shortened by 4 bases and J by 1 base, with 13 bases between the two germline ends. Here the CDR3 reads CASSSLGQGNYGYTF. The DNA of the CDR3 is TGTGCCAGCAGTTCCCTCGGGCAGGGTAACTATGGCTACACCTTC.

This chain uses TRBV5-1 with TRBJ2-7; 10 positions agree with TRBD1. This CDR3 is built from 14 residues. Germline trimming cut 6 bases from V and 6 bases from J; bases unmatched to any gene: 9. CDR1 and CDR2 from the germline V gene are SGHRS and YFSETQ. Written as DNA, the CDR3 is TGCGCCAGCACGGCGGGACAGGGGCCCGTCGAGCAGTACTTC. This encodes CASTAGQGPVEQYF.

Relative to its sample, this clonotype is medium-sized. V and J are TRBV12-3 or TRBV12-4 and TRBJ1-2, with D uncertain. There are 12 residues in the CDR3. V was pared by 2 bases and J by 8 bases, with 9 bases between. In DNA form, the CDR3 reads TGTGCCAGCAGTTTACCCTCCTCCGGCTACACCTTC. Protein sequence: CASSLPSSGYTF.

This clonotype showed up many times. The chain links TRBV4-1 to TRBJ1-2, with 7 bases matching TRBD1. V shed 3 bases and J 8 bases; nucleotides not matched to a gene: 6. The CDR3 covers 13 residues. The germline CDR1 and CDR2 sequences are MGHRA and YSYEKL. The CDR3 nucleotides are TGCGCCAGCAGCCATCTAGACAGGGCGGGCTACACCTTC. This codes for CASSHLDRAGYTF.

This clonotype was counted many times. Here the CDR3 reads CASSSSGLALTGELFF. CDR3 nucleotides: TGTGCCAGCAGCTCTAGCGGGTTAGCACTCACCGGGGAGCTGTTTTTT. V and J are TRBV7-9 and TRBJ2-2, with TRBD2 matching 8 bases. V trimming: 4 bases; J trimming: 4 bases; junction bases outside the gene matches: 8. The CDR3 runs to 16 residues. Germline loops: CDR1 SEHNR, CDR2 FQNEAQ (reference sequence).

CDR3 sequence reads: CASSFGQNTGELFF. CDR3 nucleotides: TGCGCCAGCAGCTTTGGGCAGAACACCGGGGAGCTGTTTTTT. The V and J genes are TRBV5-1 and TRBJ2-2; D not resolved. The CDR3 sequence is 14 residues long. Germline CDR1 and CDR2: SGHRS and YFSETQ. Between the trimmed V and J ends, which lost 2 bases and 1 base, there was a span of 6 bases.

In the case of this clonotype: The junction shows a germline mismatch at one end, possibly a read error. The CDR3 region is CAWRASPGGGNSPLNF. The CDR3 coding sequence is TGTGCCTGGAGAGCCAGCCCAGGGGGCGGTAATTCACCCCTCAACTTT. The chain has TRBV30 and TRBJ1-6; 8 bases match TRBD1. There are 16 residues in the CDR3. The germline CDR1 and CDR2 sequences are GTSNPN and SVGIG (reference sequence). Full variable domain (missing parts from reference TRBV30 and TRBJ1-6): SQTIHQWPATLVQPVGSPLSLECTVEGTSNPNLYWYRQAAGRGLQLLFYSVGIGQISSEVPQNLSASRPQDRQFILSSKKLLLSDSGFYLCAWRASPGGGNSPLNFGNGTRLTVT.

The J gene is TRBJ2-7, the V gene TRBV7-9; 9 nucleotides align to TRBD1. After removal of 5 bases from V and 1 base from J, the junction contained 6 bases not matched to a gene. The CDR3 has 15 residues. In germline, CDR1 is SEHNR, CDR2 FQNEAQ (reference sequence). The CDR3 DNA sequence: TGTGCCAGCAGCAACGACAGGGGGAGTTCCTACGAGCAGTACTTC. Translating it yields CASSNDRGSSYEQYF.

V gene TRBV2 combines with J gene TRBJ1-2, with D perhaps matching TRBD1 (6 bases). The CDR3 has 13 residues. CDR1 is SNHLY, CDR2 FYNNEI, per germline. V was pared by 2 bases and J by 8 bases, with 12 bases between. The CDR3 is CASSEYRAGGYTF. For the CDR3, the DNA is TGTGCCAGCAGTGAATACAGGGCTGGAGGCTACACCTTC.